This T cell receptor beta chain derives from a study of Ad26.COV2.S vaccination and SARS-CoV-2 variants. Study-wide context: This donor came from the COV1001 trial of Ad26.COV2.S. Ad26.COV2.S shots went into the muscle once or twice, 56 days apart.

Indicated treatment: over 15 received Ad26.COV2.S at low or high dose, single or two shots; 5 received placebo; per-sample allocation not given. Sampling occurred on day 63 after the first vaccine or placebo injection. In germline, CDR1 is GTSNPN, CDR2 SVGIG (reference sequence). This CDR3 spans 12 amino acids. Trimming pared 4 bases from V and 4 bases from J, leaving 10 bases between. Overall study findings and caveats: After vaccination, substantial breadth of spike-specific CD8+ and CD4+ responses was reported.

Generated by immunoSEQ multiplex PCR, the TCRdb table keeps only in-frame clones and is missing some. In the table there are roughly 500,000 clones, 87% of which are singletons. Note on this clone: What it binds is not known.

This specimen was peripheral blood, taken in a trial of Ad26.COV2.S vaccine versus placebo. The chain has TRBV30 and TRBJ1-1; possible D gene TRBD1, 6 bases. This clonotype was obtained from a person between 18 and 59 years old who received the Ad26.COV2.S COVID-19 vaccine or a placebo. The CDR3 sequence is CAWMAGATEAFF. The CDR3 bases are TGTGCCTGGATGGCAGGGGCCACTGAAGCTTTCTTT.